This T cell receptor beta chain was found in a study of shared clonotypes between healthy human individuals (dated by TCRdb to 2020 to 2021). Turning to the overall study: The cohort comprised two women and a few men aged 18 to 49 years. Blood TCR repertoires of about five healthy adults were deeply sequenced to estimate repertoire size and the extent of clonotype sharing between individuals. Different laboratories and diverse techniques were used to prepare libraries and sequence TCR repertoires, to increase sequencing depth and limit assay-specific biases. Each donor's leukapheresis produced roughly between about 0.8 and 10 billion PBMCs.

In the case of this clone: Its recognized antigen is unknown. There are no base qualities to consult, and no much larger clone falls within one base.

The donors were healthy, HIV-negative adults with no recently reported acute infections or vaccinations. Only Caucasian adults living in Nashville, Tennessee, USA were represented among the donors. For unsorted samples, tens of millions of PBMCs were counted, and genomic DNA was extracted using the QIAamp DNA Blood Mini kit. Blood was collected by leukapheresis, and PBMCs were isolated by Ficoll-Histopaque density gradient centrifugation and then cryopreserved in liquid nitrogen vapor phase. Summary of the overall study and its limitations: Pairwise subsampling led to the expectation that sequencing depth would affect the degree of clonotype sharing among donors. Sampling was restricted to blood, and TCR repertoires in tissue are likely to differ from TCR repertoires in blood. The small number of donors limited the genetic and exposure-history diversity represented.

From the germline V gene, CDR1 is SGHTA and CDR2 is FQGTGA. The CDR3 covers 13 residues, taking in both the cysteine and the phenylalanine. Only the CDR3 DNA stays, 39 bases, in frame from base 1. The V end loses 4 bases and the J end loses 6 bases, and a stretch of 13 bases separates them. Using the deep immunoSEQ assay, multiplex PCR amplified TCR CDR3 regions from genomic DNA. Extracted genomic DNA from each cell subset was spread evenly across all wells of several immunoSEQ 96-well plates, with each plate serving as a replicate. For unsorted PBMC, each replicate PCR was loaded with roughly 0.3 ug genomic DNA, equivalent to approximately 33,000 T cell genomes. Ten immunoSEQ deep assay plates were used to sequence unsorted PBMC genomic DNA. Purified libraries were quantified with a Qubit 3.0 fluorometer, sized on a Bioanalyzer 2100, and re-quantified with the KAPA Library Quantification kit. Each immunoSEQ 96-well plate was sequenced on its own single-read 150-cycle Illumina NextSeq 550 flow cell. The paper's processing steps were these. Because the immunoSEQ output included only junctional sequences and no quality scores, the filtering could not be the same as the filtering used for full-length reads. To assign V/J genes and CDR3, sequences were annotated against IMGT germline references using PyIR, a Python wrapper for IgBLAST v1.9. Any read was removed if the V/J assignment was weak (E-value above 1e-6), the CDR3 was missing, or the read contained stop codons, out-of-frame junctions, or ambiguous translated residues. V3J clonotypes were defined as sequences sharing an identical inferred V gene, J gene, and CDR3 amino acid sequence. The percentage overlap between two repertoires was calculated by dividing the number of shared unique clonotypes by the size of the smaller repertoire. RTK rarefaction, the Chao1 estimator, and Recon v2.1 estimates of unobserved clonotypes were used to assess repertoire richness. TCRdb limited this immuneACCESS table to in-frame rearrangements with V and J called. A share of clones is missing; checked studies link under half to unresolved V genes, and the rest is unexplained. The V and J calls and clone size were taken over from that table, and D and trimming were inferred from the DNA. This sample is represented by about 490,000 clones; about three quarters of them were singletons. The ten largest account for roughly 13% of the sample.

This chain joins TRBV7-3 to TRBJ2-7, with the D gene call left open. The sequence was collected from a woman in her thirties or forties in good health. Some clones in this sample may be carry-over from other donors' samples. The sequenced sample consisted of PBMCs. CDR3 protein: CASSSSVWGEQYF. The DNA sequence is given as TGTGCCAGCAGCTCGTCAGTCTGGGGCGAGCAGTACTTC.